This T cell receptor beta chain was identified during a study of T-cell memory formation after mild COVID-19. Findings and caveats of the study: Balance between CD4 and CD8 was seen in clones contracting day 15 to 85, and a CD4+ lean was seen in later expanders.

V was trimmed by 4 bases and J by 2 bases, leaving 8 bases between them. This CDR3 comprises 13 residues. Germline lookup yields CDR1 SGHTA and CDR2 FQGNSA. This clonotype was recorded a few times. Its target is not known. It was 5'RACE with constant-segment primers that produced the TCR alpha and TCR beta cDNA libraries, which carried sample barcodes and UMIs. Each CDR3 protein is one row after TCRdb ran MiXCR on the 5' RACE reads. The sample lists a few hundred thousand distinct CDR3 sequences, 15% to 20% occurring once. The chain joins TRBV7-2 to TRBJ2-5; D ambiguous. The sample consisted of PBMCs or a T cell subset sorted from them (not recorded which). The clonotype was recovered from a man between 18 and 35 years old who had mild COVID-19 (a few samples of this study predate the infection). Cell type and time point are not known. CDR3 nucleotides: TGTGCCAGCAGCTCCGGCCAACAAGAGACCCAGTACTTC. This codes for CASSSGQQETQYF. The full variable domain, its missing parts supplied by reference TRBV7-2 and TRBJ2-5, is GAGVSQSPSNKVTEKGKDVELRCDPISGHTALYWYRQSLGQGLEFLIYFQGNSAPDKSGLPSDRFSAERTGGSVSTLTIQRTQQEDSAVYLCASSSGQQETQYFGPGTRLLVL.